The rows below give T cell receptor beta chains drawn from one sample of a study of radiation and T cells in renal cell carcinoma. Only in-frame clones appear in the TCRdb table, and some are missing; sequencing was by immunoSEQ multiplex PCR. The data contain approximately 150,000 clones, less than 90% of them singletons. The material was blood, obtained from a patient whose treatment included radiotherapy and nephrectomy. The receptors were gathered from an older woman with renal cell carcinoma. Each CDR3 is given with its conserved first and last residue. Each record gives: V gene, D gene, clone size, J gene, CDR3 protein, CDR3 DNA. D genes are given only for firm matches. Size tells how often a clone was seen (once, few, many) or the class of an expanded clone, and some rows leave it out.

>TRBV2|-|-|TRBJ1-3
CASRPDGNTIYF
TGTGCCAGCAGGCCGGATGGAAACACCATATATTTT
>TRBV7-6|TRBD1|few|TRBJ2-7
CASSLASGQGYEQYF
TGTGCCAGCAGCTTAGCGTCGGGACAGGGGTACGAGCAGTACTTC
>TRBV14|-|-|TRBJ1-1
CASSNRDTLTEAFF
TGTGCCAGCAGCAATCGGGACACATTAACTGAAGCTTTCTTT
>TRBV7-9|-|once|TRBJ1-1
CASSLSRDTEAFF
TGTGCCAGCAGCTTAAGCAGGGACACTGAAGCTTTCTTT
>TRBV5-4|-|-|TRBJ2-5
CASSSTLGPIVVPQETQYF
TGTGCCAGCAGCTCTACGTTGGGGCCCATCGTGGTTCCGCAAGAGACCCAGTACTTC
>TRBV5-4|-|-|TRBJ1-2
CASSLKAGNYGYTF
TGTGCCAGCAGCTTGAAGGCAGGGAACTATGGCTACACCTTC
>TRBV7-2|-|-|TRBJ2-3
CASRYEGINTDTQYF
TGTGCCAGCAGGTACGAGGGGATTAACACAGATACGCAGTATTTT
>TRBV2|-|-|TRBJ1-1
CASSLRTDGTEAFF
TGTGCCAGCAGTCTCAGGACCGACGGCACTGAAGCTTTCTTT
>TRBV28|-|-|TRBJ1-3
CASTFGGTGNTIYF
TGTGCCAGCACCTTTGGGGGGACTGGAAACACCATATATTTT
>TRBV4-3|-|-|TRBJ2-3
CASSQGSGTDTQYF
TGCGCCAGCAGCCAAGGGTCGGGCACAGATACGCAGTATTTT
>TRBV30|-|-|TRBJ1-3
CAYSDSGNTIYF
TGTGCCTACTCCGACTCTGGAAACACCATATATTTT
>TRBV11-2|TRBD1|once|TRBJ1-1
CASSRYRDRGPRTEAFF
TGTGCCAGCAGCAGATACCGGGACAGGGGGCCGAGGACTGAAGCTTTCTTT
>TRBV30|-|-|TRBJ2-3
CAWSQSADTQYF
TGTGCCTGGAGTCAAAGCGCAGATACGCAGTATTTT
>TRBV28|-|-|TRBJ1-3
CASSTRGAKGNTIYF
TGTGCCAGCAGTACCCGGGGCGCCAAAGGAAACACCATATATTTT
>TRBV15|-|-|TRBJ1-6
CATSNVYNSPLHF
TGTGCCACCAGCAACGTTTATAATTCACCCCTCCACTTT
>TRBV18|-|once|TRBJ2-5
CASSLVELQETQYF
TGTGCCAGCTCACTGGTGGAGCTACAAGAGACCCAGTACTTC
>TRBV5-4|-|-|TRBJ2-3
CASSLTDTDTQYF
TGTGCCAGCAGCTTGACCGACACAGATACGCAGTATTTT
>TRBV13|-|-|TRBJ1-1
CASSAQGVGTEAFF
TGTGCCAGCAGCGCACAGGGTGTGGGGACTGAAGCTTTCTTT
>TRBV27|TRBD1|-|TRBJ1-5
CASRPNRGSQPQHF
TGTGCCAGCAGACCCAACAGGGGAAGCCAGCCCCAGCATTTT
>TRBV2|-|-|TRBJ2-6
CASRALSGANVLTF
TGTGCCAGCAGGGCCCTCTCTGGGGCCAACGTCCTGACTTTC
>TRBV23-1|-|few|TRBJ1-1
CASSQWEGTEAFF
TGCGCCAGCAGTCAATGGGAGGGAACTGAAGCTTTCTTT
>TRBV5-1|-|-|TRBJ2-2
CASSPGTVNTGELFF
TGCGCCAGCAGCCCCGGGACGGTCAACACCGGGGAGCTGTTTTTT
>TRBV18|-|-|TRBJ2-7
CASSPSIGRSYEQYF
TGTGCCAGCTCACCCTCTATTGGCCGCTCCTACGAGCAGTACTTC
>TRBV30|-|-|TRBJ1-2
CAWTRTVINYGYTF
TGTGCCTGGACCCGGACCGTGATCAACTATGGCTACACCTTC
>TRBV7-2|-|-|TRBJ2-7
CASSLDFYEQYF
TGTGCCAGCAGCCTCGACTTCTACGAGCAGTACTTC
>TRBV19|-|once|TRBJ1-2
CASTPRLDRGYTF
TGTGCCAGTACCCCCCGTCTTGACAGGGGCTACACCTTC
>TRBV11-1|-|-|TRBJ2-3
CASSSGRTDTQYF
TGTGCCAGCAGTTCAGGACGCACAGATACGCAGTATTTT
>TRBV4-2|-|-|TRBJ2-5
CASSQTPGTQETQYF
TGTGCCAGCAGCCAAACCCCAGGGACTCAAGAGACCCAGTACTTC
>TRBV6-5|-|-|TRBJ2-7
CASRIIDEQYF
TGTGCCAGCAGGATTATTGACGAGCAGTACTTC
>TRBV12-1|-|once|TRBJ1-5
CASSSGTGQHF
TGTGCCAGCAGCTCCGGGACAGGCCAGCATTTT
>TRBV27|-|-|TRBJ1-6
CASTNRDSPLHF
TGTGCCAGCACTAACAGGGATTCACCCCTCCACTTT
>TRBV5-4|-|-|TRBJ1-6
CASSLGDGHNSPLHF
TGTGCCAGCAGCTTGGGGGACGGCCATAATTCACCCCTCCACTTT
>TRBV19|-|-|TRBJ1-2
CARGGYGYTF
TGTGCCAGGGGGGGTTATGGCTACACCTTC
>TRBV14|-|-|TRBJ2-1
CASSQDRAPGGVFYNEQFF
TGTGCCAGCAGCCAAGATAGAGCCCCGGGCGGGGTTTTCTACAATGAGCAGTTCTTC
>TRBV10-3|TRBD1|-|TRBJ1-5
CATRGTGGNQPQHF
TGTGCCACCAGGGGGACAGGGGGCAATCAGCCCCAGCATTTT
>TRBV9|TRBD1|-|TRBJ1-2
CASSVASGTAGYTF
TGTGCCAGCAGCGTAGCTTCCGGGACAGCTGGCTACACCTTC
>TRBV28|-|-|TRBJ1-2
CASSGGTGFPNYGYTF
TGTGCCAGCAGTGGGGGAACAGGGTTCCCTAACTATGGCTACACCTTC
>TRBV30|-|-|TRBJ1-2
CAWSPLDSSGYTF
TGTGCCTGGAGTCCCCTGGACTCGTCGGGCTACACCTTC
>TRBV5-1|-|-|TRBJ1-1
CASSRTVGGNTEAFF
TGCGCCAGCAGCCGTACCGTGGGGGGGAACACTGAAGCTTTCTTT
>TRBV29-1|TRBD1|-|TRBJ1-1
CSVATGGGTEAFF
TGCAGCGTAGCGACAGGGGGCGGTACTGAAGCTTTCTTT
>TRBV5-1|TRBD1|-|TRBJ1-6
CASSRDSYNSPLHF
TGCGCCAGCAGCCGGGACAGTTATAATTCACCCCTCCACTTT
>TRBV10-1|-|-|TRBJ1-5
CASSESSAENQPQHF
TGCGCCAGCAGTGAGTCGTCGGCAGAAAATCAGCCCCAGCATTTT
>TRBV18|TRBD2|-|TRBJ2-7
CASSPTAGGDYEQYF
TGTGCCAGCTCACCCACGGCGGGGGGAGACTACGAGCAGTACTTC
>TRBV19|-|few|TRBJ1-1
CASSMRTEAFF
TGTGCCAGTAGTATGAGGACTGAAGCTTTCTTT
>TRBV19|-|-|TRBJ2-6
CASSILEKALRANVLTF
TGTGCCAGTAGTATTCTTGAGAAGGCCCTTAGGGCCAACGTCCTGACTTTC
>TRBV5-1|-|once|TRBJ1-3
CASSERGMGFGNTIYF
TGCGCCAGCAGCGAGAGAGGGATGGGGTTTGGAAACACCATATATTTT
>TRBV7-2|-|once|TRBJ1-5
CASSLNEGQPQHF
TGTGCCAGCAGCTTAAATGAGGGTCAGCCCCAGCATTTT
>TRBV30|-|-|TRBJ2-1
CAWTSRNNEQFF
TGTGCCTGGACTAGCCGTAACAATGAGCAGTTCTTC
>TRBV30|-|-|TRBJ1-6
CAWSVGGSSYNSPLHF
TGTGCCTGGAGTGTCGGGGGGAGCTCCTATAATTCACCCCTCCACTTT
>TRBV9|TRBD2|-|TRBJ2-3
CASSVIAGGHTDTQYF
TGTGCCAGCAGCGTTATAGCGGGGGGTCACACAGATACGCAGTATTTT
>TRBV4-1|-|-|TRBJ2-2
CASSQAPGTTNTGELFF
TGCGCCAGCAGCCAAGCCCCCGGGACAACGAACACCGGGGAGCTGTTTTTT
>TRBV5-3|-|-|TRBJ2-7
CARSSHEATITYEQYF
TGTGCCAGAAGTTCACATGAGGCGACGATAACCTACGAGCAGTACTTC
>TRBV25-1|TRBD1|-|TRBJ2-5
CASSEDRIGETQYF
TGTGCCAGCAGTGAGGACAGGATAGGGGAGACCCAGTACTTC